This is a list of T cell receptor beta chains from one sample in a study of T cell repertoires in cytomegalovirus infection. Their antigens are not known. One entry per CDR3 protein results from TCRdb running MiXCR on the reads. The sample holds some 480,000 distinct CDR3 sequences; 33% are singletons and the top ten take about 17%. The source material was cultured PBMCs, sampled from culture after CMV antigen stimulation. These TCRs come from a human donor in good health (CMV status not recorded). Some clones in this sample may be carry-over from other donors' samples. CDR3s leave out the opening cysteine and the closing phenylalanine or tryptophan.

cdr3_length j_call v_call cdr3_aa
12 TRBJ2-1 TRBV7-2 ASSWAGAHNEQF
12 TRBJ2-7 TRBV6-6 ASSSGHPWGEQY
10 TRBJ2-2 TRBV29-1 SVDRGYGELF
12 TRBJ1-4 TRBV7-9 ASSFQGRGEKLF
12 TRBJ1-4 TRBV5-8 ASSLTAINEKLF
13 TRBJ2-3 TRBV11-2 ASSSTETRADTQY
11 TRBJ2-3 TRBV7-2 ASSLAYTDTQY
14 TRBJ2-1 TRBV6-6 ASSYKGTSPYNEQF
14 TRBJ2-5 TRBV5-5 ASSLTPGLAGETQY
14 TRBJ2-7 TRBV7-8 ASSLSFGGSGYEQY
16 TRBJ2-5 TRBV7-3 ASSLFADSGTRQETQY
17 TRBJ1-5 TRBV7-2 ASSPEGQGLQFSNQPQH
12 TRBJ2-5 TRBV7-6 ASSPGSSDETQY
13 TRBJ2-1 TRBV7-3 ASSLVGSRYNEQF
14 TRBJ2-2 TRBV6-6 ASSQTGIPFTGELF
12 TRBJ2-5 TRBV20-1 SASNSAGQETQY
12 TRBJ1-1 TRBV28 ASPGGTGDTEAF
14 TRBJ2-1 TRBV25-1 ASRLAVGTTYNEQF
11 TRBJ1-2 TRBV5-1 ASSVSFGDGYT
13 TRBJ2-3 TRBV7-2 ASSLAPYSTDTQY
13 TRBJ2-1 TRBV24-1 ATSDFKTADNEQF
13 TRBJ2-6 TRBV10-3 AIGSSGIGANVLT
12 TRBJ1-3 TRBV12-3/TRBV12-4 ASTPGGGGNTIY
13 TRBJ2-1 TRBV7-3 ASSLLAETYNEQF
12 TRBJ1-3 TRBV2 ASKRDRPGNTIY
11 TRBJ2-1 TRBV20-1 SARILEGNEQF
15 TRBJ2-1 TRBV10-3 AISEGLAGGPRNEQF
14 TRBJ2-7 TRBV14 ASSQGRLAAAYEQY
11 TRBJ1-2 TRBV7-9 ASSNQGSYGYT
12 TRBJ2-5 TRBV4-1 ASSQDNDQETQY
19 TRBJ2-7 TRBV7-9 ASSSITTTPPTSGSLSEQY
12 TRBJ2-7 TRBV7-7 ASSLGVGIYEQY
11 TRBJ2-1 TRBV7-7 ASSAERGEEQF
10 TRBJ2-1 TRBV20-1 SAGAGYNEQF
11 TRBJ2-7 TRBV7-6 ASSHGQDYEQY
11 TRBJ2-3 TRBV4-3 ASSQVTPDTQY
17 TRBJ2-6 TRBV14 ASSQSIGQGNSGANVLT
12 TRBJ2-5 TRBV5-4 ASSLDDTAETQY
16 TRBJ2-2 TRBV6-2/TRBV6-3 ASSYYRTSGRGTGELF
10 TRBJ2-1 TRBV6-5 ASSLAGVEQF
12 TRBJ1-1 TRBV7-2 ASSLMGRDTEAF
16 TRBJ1-3 TRBV7-3 ASSSTEGLGDSGNTIY